This is a list of T cell receptor beta chains from one sample in a study of regulatory T cells in long-lasting Graves disease. TCRdb reanalysed the multiplex PCR reads using MiXCR and keeps one entry per CDR3 protein. Of more than 300,000 distinct CDR3 sequences in the sample, 12% were seen once. These data were likewise used in another study, on T cells in Graves' hyperthyroidism and ophthalmopathy.

The specimen was peripheral blood mononuclear cells (PBMCs), collected at new diagnosis, from a patient treated with antithyroid drugs. Every receptor here comes from a woman between 18 and 29 years old with Graves disease. The CDR3 runs from the conserved cysteine through the conserved F or W. The D gene is left open where the match is weak. Clone size, where shown, is once, few, many, or a class for clones that have expanded.

clone size: many; D gene: TRBD1; V gene: TRBV7-9; J gene: TRBJ2-5; CDR3 DNA: TGTGCCAGCAGCTCGAAGACAGGGGGCGCGGAGACCCAGTACTTC; CDR3 protein: CASSSKTGGAETQYF
clone size: many; D gene: TRBD2; V gene: TRBV3-1; J gene: TRBJ2-5; CDR3 DNA: TGTGCCAGCCTTGAAGGGGCTAGCGGGAGGGAGACCCAGTACTTC; CDR3 protein: CASLEGASGRETQYF
clone size: few; D gene: TRBD1; V gene: TRBV13; J gene: TRBJ2-1; CDR3 DNA: TGTGCCAGCAGCTTAGGGCCAGGGGGTAGTGGCGATGAGCAGTTCTTC; CDR3 protein: CASSLGPGGSGDEQFF
clone size: many; D gene: .; V gene: TRBV7-6; J gene: TRBJ2-7; CDR3 DNA: TGTGCCAGCAGCTCTACCCTGATTCGGGCCGAGCAGTACTTC; CDR3 protein: CASSSTLIRAEQYF
clone size: .; D gene: .; V gene: TRBV3-1; J gene: TRBJ2-5; CDR3 DNA: TGTGCCAGCAGCCAAGTACTAGAGACCCAGTACTTC; CDR3 protein: CASSQVLETQYF
clone size: .; D gene: .; V gene: TRBV7-6; J gene: TRBJ2-1; CDR3 DNA: TGTGCCAGCAGCTTTGCCAGGGGAAATGAGCAGTTCTTC; CDR3 protein: CASSFARGNEQFF
clone size: many; D gene: TRBD2; V gene: TRBV20-1; J gene: TRBJ2-3; CDR3 DNA: TGCAGTGCTAGAGTGCTGGCTAGCGGGGGCACAGATACGCAGTATTTT; CDR3 protein: CSARVLASGGTDTQYF
clone size: few; D gene: TRBD2; V gene: TRBV10-3; J gene: TRBJ2-5; CDR3 DNA: TGTGCCATCAGTCGGCTGACTAGCGCTACGCAAGAGACCCAGTACTTC; CDR3 protein: CAISRLTSATQETQYF
clone size: many; D gene: TRBD1; V gene: TRBV13; J gene: TRBJ1-1; CDR3 DNA: TGTGCCAGCAGCTTAGAGGGGACAGGAGGGTTAGTGGGTGAAGCTTTCTTT; CDR3 protein: CASSLEGTGGLVGEAFF
clone size: many; D gene: TRBD2; V gene: TRBV6-9; J gene: TRBJ2-3; CDR3 DNA: TGTGCCAGCAGTTACTCCCCAAGACTAGCGGGGTTCAAAGATACGCAGTATTTT; CDR3 protein: CASSYSPRLAGFKDTQYF
clone size: .; D gene: .; V gene: TRBV19; J gene: TRBJ2-1; CDR3 DNA: TGTGCCAGTAGTATAGTCCAAGGAGGGGGATATGAGCAGTTCTTC; CDR3 protein: CASSIVQGGGYEQFF
clone size: many; D gene: .; V gene: TRBV6-5; J gene: TRBJ1-6; CDR3 DNA: TGTGCCAGCAGTTACGCTTACAGCTCCTATAATTCACCCCTCCACTTT; CDR3 protein: CASSYAYSSYNSPLHF
clone size: many; D gene: .; V gene: TRBV15; J gene: TRBJ2-2; CDR3 DNA: TGTGCCACCAGCAGACAGGAGAACACCGGGGAGCTGTTTTTT; CDR3 protein: CATSRQENTGELFF
clone size: many; D gene: .; V gene: TRBV30; J gene: TRBJ2-7; CDR3 DNA: TGTGCCGCCTGGGGGAGTAGAAGTTACGAGCAGTACTTC; CDR3 protein: CAAWGSRSYEQYF
clone size: many; D gene: .; V gene: TRBV12-3/TRBV12-4; J gene: TRBJ1-1; CDR3 DNA: TGTGCCAGCAGTTCACGACAGGACACTGAAGCTTTCTTT; CDR3 protein: CASSSRQDTEAFF
clone size: .; D gene: .; V gene: TRBV7-9; J gene: TRBJ1-4; CDR3 DNA: TGTGCCAGCAGCTTATCGTCGGGGAGTGCGTTTAATGAAAAACTGTTTTTT; CDR3 protein: CASSLSSGSAFNEKLFF
clone size: many; D gene: TRBD1; V gene: TRBV29-1; J gene: TRBJ1-1; CDR3 DNA: TGCAGCGGGACGGACAGGGGGCTGAGAACTGAAGCTTTCTTT; CDR3 protein: CSGTDRGLRTEAFF
clone size: few; D gene: TRBD2; V gene: TRBV3-1; J gene: TRBJ2-7; CDR3 DNA: TGTGCCAGCAGCCCACCGTTGTGGAGCGGGAGACTTAACGAGCAGTACTTC; CDR3 protein: CASSPPLWSGRLNEQYF
clone size: few; D gene: TRBD1; V gene: TRBV20-1; J gene: TRBJ2-2; CDR3 DNA: TGCAGTGCTAGAACCGGGACAGGGGGGACCGGGGAGCTGTTTTTT; CDR3 protein: CSARTGTGGTGELFF
clone size: .; D gene: TRBD2; V gene: TRBV7-9; J gene: TRBJ2-5; CDR3 DNA: TGTGCCAGCAGCTTACATCGGGGACTAGACCAAGAGACCCAGTACTTC; CDR3 protein: CASSLHRGLDQETQYF
clone size: .; D gene: TRBD1; V gene: TRBV7-2; J gene: TRBJ1-1; CDR3 DNA: TGTGCCAGCAGCTTAACCAGGACAGGGACCACTGAAGCTTTCTTT; CDR3 protein: CASSLTRTGTTEAFF
clone size: many; D gene: .; V gene: TRBV18; J gene: TRBJ1-1; CDR3 DNA: TGTGCCAGCTCACCCCTCATCAGCTCGGGTTGGCAAGCTTTCTTT; CDR3 protein: CASSPLISSGWQAFF
clone size: many; D gene: .; V gene: TRBV28; J gene: TRBJ2-6; CDR3 DNA: TGTGCCAGCAGTCGGTCCTCTGGGGCCAACGTCCTGACTTTC; CDR3 protein: CASSRSSGANVLTF
clone size: many; D gene: TRBD2; V gene: TRBV12-5; J gene: TRBJ2-1; CDR3 DNA: TGTGCTAGTGGTCCGCCGACTAGCGGGGGTTTCTTCTTC; CDR3 protein: CASGPPTSGGFFF
clone size: many; D gene: .; V gene: TRBV19; J gene: TRBJ1-2; CDR3 DNA: TGTGCCAGTAGTATAGACCACAGGGCGTTGTATGGCTACACCTTC; CDR3 protein: CASSIDHRALYGYTF
clone size: many; D gene: TRBD1; V gene: TRBV27; J gene: TRBJ2-1; CDR3 DNA: TGTGCCAGCAGTTTGGACAGGGAAACCTACAATGAGCAGTTCTTC; CDR3 protein: CASSLDRETYNEQFF
clone size: .; D gene: TRBD2; V gene: TRBV13; J gene: TRBJ2-3; CDR3 DNA: TGTGCCACCAGCGGAGATGATGGGGGGGGTAGTCATACGCAGTATTTT; CDR3 protein: CATSGDDGGGSHTQYF
clone size: many; D gene: .; V gene: TRBV7-8; J gene: TRBJ2-5; CDR3 DNA: TGTGCCAGCAGCCACCAGGGCTCCGAGACCCAGTACTTC; CDR3 protein: CASSHQGSETQYF
clone size: many; D gene: .; V gene: TRBV7-9; J gene: TRBJ1-4; CDR3 DNA: TGTGCCAGCAGCTTAGCGCGTCGGGAAAAACTGTTTTTT; CDR3 protein: CASSLARREKLFF
clone size: many; D gene: .; V gene: TRBV18; J gene: TRBJ2-3; CDR3 DNA: TGTGCCAGCTCACCCCAGGGATCTACGCAGTATTTT; CDR3 protein: CASSPQGSTQYF
clone size: many; D gene: .; V gene: TRBV6-5; J gene: TRBJ1-1; CDR3 DNA: TGTGCCAGCAGTTACTCTCGCGGGGGGACTGAAGCTTTCTTT; CDR3 protein: CASSYSRGGTEAFF
clone size: many; D gene: TRBD1; V gene: TRBV7-6; J gene: TRBJ1-1; CDR3 DNA: TGTGCCAGCAGCCGATACAGGGGGCGGGGTGAAGCTTTCTTT; CDR3 protein: CASSRYRGRGEAFF
clone size: .; D gene: .; V gene: TRBV7-3; J gene: TRBJ1-1; CDR3 DNA: TGTGCCAGCAGCGCCGGACAGATGAACACTGAAGCTTTCTTT; CDR3 protein: CASSAGQMNTEAFF
clone size: many; D gene: .; V gene: TRBV6-1; J gene: TRBJ1-5; CDR3 DNA: TGTGCCAGCAGTGGTCGATCGGGACTCTCCTCTTGGAATCAGCCCCAGCATTTT; CDR3 protein: CASSGRSGLSSWNQPQHF
clone size: .; D gene: .; V gene: TRBV6-2/TRBV6-3; J gene: TRBJ1-5; CDR3 DNA: TGTGCCAGCTCGGACCCGAGAGACAGCCCGGGAAACTATCAGCCCCAGCATTTT; CDR3 protein: CASSDPRDSPGNYQPQHF
clone size: .; D gene: .; V gene: TRBV2; J gene: TRBJ1-3; CDR3 DNA: TGTGCCAGCAGTGCAGACGGAAACACCATATATTTT; CDR3 protein: CASSADGNTIYF
clone size: many; D gene: TRBD1; V gene: TRBV7-2; J gene: TRBJ2-1; CDR3 DNA: TGTGCCAGCAGCTCCACAGGGGGTGGAAGCTCCTACAATGAGCAGTTCTTC; CDR3 protein: CASSSTGGGSSYNEQFF
clone size: .; D gene: .; V gene: TRBV27; J gene: TRBJ2-7; CDR3 DNA: TGTGCCAGCAGTCCGCTCTTTTCCCAACACTCCTACGAGCAGTACTTC; CDR3 protein: CASSPLFSQHSYEQYF
clone size: many; D gene: TRBD2; V gene: TRBV7-6; J gene: TRBJ2-7; CDR3 DNA: TGTGCCAGCAGCCCCAACTGGGGGGGGGGCGAGCAGTACTTC; CDR3 protein: CASSPNWGGGEQYF
clone size: many; D gene: .; V gene: TRBV7-2; J gene: TRBJ2-2; CDR3 DNA: TGTGCCAGCAGCTTTGACCCGTTCACCGGGGAGCTGTTTTTT; CDR3 protein: CASSFDPFTGELFF
clone size: few; D gene: .; V gene: TRBV5-1; J gene: TRBJ2-7; CDR3 DNA: TGCGCCAGCAGCTTGTTGGCAGCTCAGTCCTACGAGCAGTACTTC; CDR3 protein: CASSLLAAQSYEQYF
clone size: .; D gene: TRBD2; V gene: TRBV30; J gene: TRBJ2-5; CDR3 DNA: TGTGCCTGGAGTAGTCGAGTCCCCGGGACTAGCGGGGGGTTCGGGGAGACCCAGTACTTC; CDR3 protein: CAWSSRVPGTSGGFGETQYF
clone size: many; D gene: TRBD1; V gene: TRBV7-2; J gene: TRBJ1-1; CDR3 DNA: TGTGCCAGCAGCTTAGCCGCCCAGACAGGGCTTCTCGCTTTCTTT; CDR3 protein: CASSLAAQTGLLAFF
clone size: many; D gene: .; V gene: TRBV6-5; J gene: TRBJ1-1; CDR3 DNA: TGTGCCAGCAGTTGGTGGGGGCCATTAAACACTGAAGCTTTCTTT; CDR3 protein: CASSWWGPLNTEAFF
clone size: .; D gene: TRBD1; V gene: TRBV7-3; J gene: TRBJ2-7; CDR3 DNA: TGTGCCAGCAGCCCAGCCCCGGGACAGACCTACGAGCAGTACTTC; CDR3 protein: CASSPAPGQTYEQYF
clone size: few; D gene: .; V gene: TRBV30; J gene: TRBJ2-2; CDR3 DNA: TGTGCCTGGGACCGAAATTTAGTGGGCGGCGGGGAGCTGTTTTTT; CDR3 protein: CAWDRNLVGGGELFF
clone size: few; D gene: .; V gene: TRBV20-1; J gene: TRBJ1-5; CDR3 DNA: TGCAGTGCTCGGAGGGGAGGCAATCAGCCCCAGCATTTT; CDR3 protein: CSARRGGNQPQHF
clone size: few; D gene: .; V gene: TRBV19; J gene: TRBJ2-1; CDR3 DNA: TGTGCCAGTAGTACAGAATATTTCAATGAGCAGTTCTTC; CDR3 protein: CASSTEYFNEQFF
clone size: few; D gene: TRBD1; V gene: TRBV29-1; J gene: TRBJ1-1; CDR3 DNA: TGCAGCGTTGTTACCCCGGGACAGGGTGAAGCTTTCTTT; CDR3 protein: CSVVTPGQGEAFF
clone size: .; D gene: .; V gene: TRBV29-1; J gene: TRBJ2-2; CDR3 DNA: TGCAGCACCCGGAGTGGGGCCGGGGAGCTGTTTTTT; CDR3 protein: CSTRSGAGELFF
clone size: many; D gene: TRBD1; V gene: TRBV28; J gene: TRBJ2-7; CDR3 DNA: TGTGCCAGCAGTTCACCGACAGGGGTATTAACCTCCTACGAGCAGTACTTC; CDR3 protein: CASSSPTGVLTSYEQYF
clone size: few; D gene: TRBD1; V gene: TRBV6-1; J gene: TRBJ2-3; CDR3 DNA: TGTGCCAGCAGCGAACGGGGACAGGGGAGGCCCACAGATACGCAGTATTTT; CDR3 protein: CASSERGQGRPTDTQYF
clone size: many; D gene: .; V gene: TRBV10-3; J gene: TRBJ1-2; CDR3 DNA: TGTGCCATCAGTGGTATGAGGGGCCAACTCTATGGCTACACCTTC; CDR3 protein: CAISGMRGQLYGYTF
clone size: many; D gene: .; V gene: TRBV28; J gene: TRBJ2-6; CDR3 DNA: TGTGCCAGCAGCCCAGGGTATGGGGCCAACGTCCTGACTTTC; CDR3 protein: CASSPGYGANVLTF
clone size: few; D gene: TRBD1; V gene: TRBV4-3; J gene: TRBJ1-2; CDR3 DNA: TGCGCCAGCAGCCGATCAGACAGGGGATATGGCTACACCTTC; CDR3 protein: CASSRSDRGYGYTF